This TCR beta chain stems from a study of beta chain features in type 1 diabetes. General study results and limits: The naive, central memory and Treg TCRB repertoires of patients appeared to be more similar to one another than those of healthy donors. Shorter templates might be favored by PCR, and equally so in patients and in controls.

Expressed TCRB transcripts were sequenced because the isolated RNA had all been reverse transcribed beforehand. Profiled with immunoSEQ multiplex PCR; TCRdb holds only in-frame clones, not every one. Of about 180,000 clones in the sample, around an eighth are singletons; the top ten hold 0.62%. Every participating donor gave one draw, a heparinised blood sample averaging roughly 100 mL. Sorting of CD4+ naive, central memory, regulatory and stem cell-like memory cells was performed via CD45RO/CCR7/CD25/CD127/CD95/CD27. This clone was detected a few times. Its antigen is as yet unknown. CDR1 is KGHSH and CDR2 is LQKENI in the germline V gene. The CDR3 consists of 19 residues. Germline trimming cut 3 bases from V and 11 bases from J; bases unmatched to any gene: 24.

This TCR came from a young woman in good health. The sample taken for sequencing was central memory CD4+ T cells from blood. The chain employs TRBV18 and TRBJ2-4; 8 bases match TRBD2. The CDR3 sequence is CASSPVLLVAGSGLSVQYF. CDR3 nucleotides: TGTGCCAGCTCACCCGTCCTTTTGGTAGCGGGATCAGGTTTATCGGTTCAGTACTTC.